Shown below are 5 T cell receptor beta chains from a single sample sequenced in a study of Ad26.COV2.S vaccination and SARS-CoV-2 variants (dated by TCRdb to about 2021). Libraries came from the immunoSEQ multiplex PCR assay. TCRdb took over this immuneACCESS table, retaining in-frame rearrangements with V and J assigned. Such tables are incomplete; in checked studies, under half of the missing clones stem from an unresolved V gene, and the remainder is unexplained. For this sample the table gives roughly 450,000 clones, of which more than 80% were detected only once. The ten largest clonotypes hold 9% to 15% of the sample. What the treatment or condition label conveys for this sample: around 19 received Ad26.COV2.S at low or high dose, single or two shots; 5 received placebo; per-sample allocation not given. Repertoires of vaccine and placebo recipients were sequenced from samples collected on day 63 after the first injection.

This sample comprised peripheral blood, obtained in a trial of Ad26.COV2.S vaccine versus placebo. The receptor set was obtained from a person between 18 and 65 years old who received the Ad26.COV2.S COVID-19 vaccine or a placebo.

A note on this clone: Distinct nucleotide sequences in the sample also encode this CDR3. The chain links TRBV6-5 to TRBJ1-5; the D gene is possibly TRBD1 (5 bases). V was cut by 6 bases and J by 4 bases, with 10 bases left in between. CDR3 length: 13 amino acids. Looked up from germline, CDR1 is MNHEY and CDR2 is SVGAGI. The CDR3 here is CASSRGSNQPQHF. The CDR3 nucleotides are TGTGCCAGCAGCCGGGGCTCTAATCAGCCCCAGCATTTT.

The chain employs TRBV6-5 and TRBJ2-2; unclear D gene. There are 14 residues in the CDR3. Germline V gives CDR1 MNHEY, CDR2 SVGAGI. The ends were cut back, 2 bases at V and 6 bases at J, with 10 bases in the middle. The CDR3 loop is CASSYKWGSGELFF. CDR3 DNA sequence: TGTGCCAGCAGTTACAAATGGGGATCCGGGGAGCTGTTTTTT.

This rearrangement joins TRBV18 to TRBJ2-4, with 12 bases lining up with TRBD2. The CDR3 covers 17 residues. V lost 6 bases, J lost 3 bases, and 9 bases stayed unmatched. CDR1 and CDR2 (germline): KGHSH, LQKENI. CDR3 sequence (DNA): TGTGCCAGCTCTCCCAGACTAGCGGGAGAAGGCAAAAACATTCAGTACTTC. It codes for CASSPRLAGEGKNIQYF. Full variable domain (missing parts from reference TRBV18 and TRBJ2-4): NAGVMQNPRHLVRRRGQEARLRCSPMKGHSHVYWYRQLPEEGLKFMVYLQKENIIDESGMPKERFSAEFPKEGPSILRIQQVVRGDSAAYFCASSPRLAGEGKNIQYFGAGTRLSVL.

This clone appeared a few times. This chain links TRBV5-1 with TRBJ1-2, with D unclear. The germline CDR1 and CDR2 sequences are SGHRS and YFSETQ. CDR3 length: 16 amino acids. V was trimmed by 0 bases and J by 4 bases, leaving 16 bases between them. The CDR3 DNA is TGCGCCAGCAGCTTGGCCGGAGGGAGCCTCCCCTATGGCTACACCTTC. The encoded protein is CASSLAGGSLPYGYTF.

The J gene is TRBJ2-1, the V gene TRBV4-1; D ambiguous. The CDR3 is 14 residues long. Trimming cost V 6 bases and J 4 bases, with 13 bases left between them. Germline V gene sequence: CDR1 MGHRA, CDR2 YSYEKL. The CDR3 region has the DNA TGCGCCAGCAGGAACACGGACCTTTACAATGAGCAGTTCTTC. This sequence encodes CASRNTDLYNEQFF.